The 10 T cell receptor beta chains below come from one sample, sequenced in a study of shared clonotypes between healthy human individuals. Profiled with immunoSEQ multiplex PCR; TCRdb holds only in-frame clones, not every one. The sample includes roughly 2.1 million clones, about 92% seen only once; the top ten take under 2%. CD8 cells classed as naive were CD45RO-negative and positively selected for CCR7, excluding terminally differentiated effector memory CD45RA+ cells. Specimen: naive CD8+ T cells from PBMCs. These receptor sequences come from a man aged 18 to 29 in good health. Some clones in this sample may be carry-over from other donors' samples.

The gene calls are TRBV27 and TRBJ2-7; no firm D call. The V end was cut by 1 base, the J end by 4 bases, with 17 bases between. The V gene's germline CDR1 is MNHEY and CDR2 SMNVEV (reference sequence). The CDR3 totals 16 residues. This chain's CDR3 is CASSLLSASAVYEQYF. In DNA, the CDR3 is TGTGCCAGCAGTTTATTGTCGGCTAGTGCTGTTTACGAGCAGTACTTC.

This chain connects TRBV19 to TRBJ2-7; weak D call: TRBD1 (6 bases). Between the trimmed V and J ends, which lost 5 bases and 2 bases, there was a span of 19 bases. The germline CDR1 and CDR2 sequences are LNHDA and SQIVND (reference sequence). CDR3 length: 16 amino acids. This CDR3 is CASSVSGVGSPYEQYF. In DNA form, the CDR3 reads TGTGCCAGTAGTGTTTCAGGGGTGGGGTCCCCCTACGAGCAGTACTTC. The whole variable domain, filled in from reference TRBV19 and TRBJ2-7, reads DGGITQSPKYLFRKEGQNVTLSCEQNLNHDAMYWYRQDPGQGLRLIYYSQIVNDFQKGDIAEGYSVSREKKESFPLTVTSAQKNPTAFYLCASSVSGVGSPYEQYFGPGTRLTVT.

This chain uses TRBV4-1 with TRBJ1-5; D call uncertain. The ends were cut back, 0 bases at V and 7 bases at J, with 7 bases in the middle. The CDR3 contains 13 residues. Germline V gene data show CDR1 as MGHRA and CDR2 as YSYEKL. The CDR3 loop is CASSQEGGQPQHF. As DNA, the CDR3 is TGCGCCAGCAGCCAAGAGGGTGGACAGCCCCAGCATTTT.

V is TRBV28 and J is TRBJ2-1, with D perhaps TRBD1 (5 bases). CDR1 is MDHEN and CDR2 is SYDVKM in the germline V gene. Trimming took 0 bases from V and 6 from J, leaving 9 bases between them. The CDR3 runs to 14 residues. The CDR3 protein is CASSLWDTLNEQFF. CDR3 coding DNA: TGTGCCAGCAGTTTATGGGACACCCTCAATGAGCAGTTCTTC.

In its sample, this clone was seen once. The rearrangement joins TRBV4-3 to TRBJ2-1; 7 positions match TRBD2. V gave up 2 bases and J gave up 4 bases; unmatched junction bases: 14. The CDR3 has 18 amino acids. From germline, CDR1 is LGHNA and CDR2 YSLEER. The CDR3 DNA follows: TGCGCCAGCAGCCAACAACTAAAGTCAGCGGGACCTTACAATGAGCAGTTCTTC. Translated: CASSQQLKSAGPYNEQFF.

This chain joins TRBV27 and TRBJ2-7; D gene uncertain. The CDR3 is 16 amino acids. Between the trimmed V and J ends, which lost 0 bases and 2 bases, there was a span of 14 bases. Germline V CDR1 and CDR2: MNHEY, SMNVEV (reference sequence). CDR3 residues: CASSLSTEVRAYEQYF. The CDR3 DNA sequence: TGTGCCAGCAGTTTATCCACCGAGGTACGGGCCTACGAGCAGTACTTC.

This chain's CDR3 is CASTPLGLRTGELFF. CDR3 bases: TGTGCCAGCACCCCCCTGGGGCTTCGAACCGGGGAGCTGTTTTTT. The chain combines TRBV28 with TRBJ2-2, with a possible D match to TRBD1 (5 bases). Trimming took 7 bases from V and 5 from J, leaving 17 bases between them. The CDR3 length is 15 residues. CDR1 is MDHEN and CDR2 is SYDVKM in the germline V gene.

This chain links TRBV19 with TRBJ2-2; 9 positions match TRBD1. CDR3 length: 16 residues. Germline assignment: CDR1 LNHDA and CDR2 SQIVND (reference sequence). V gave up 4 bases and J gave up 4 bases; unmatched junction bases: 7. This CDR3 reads CASSTNHRGPTGELFF. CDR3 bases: TGTGCCAGTAGTACGAACCACAGGGGGCCCACCGGGGAGCTGTTTTTT.

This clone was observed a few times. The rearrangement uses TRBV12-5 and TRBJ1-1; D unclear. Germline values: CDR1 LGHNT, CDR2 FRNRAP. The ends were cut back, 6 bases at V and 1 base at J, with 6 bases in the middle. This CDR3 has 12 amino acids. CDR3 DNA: TGTGCTAGTGGGAATTCGAACACTGAAGCTTTCTTT. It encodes CASGNSNTEAFF.

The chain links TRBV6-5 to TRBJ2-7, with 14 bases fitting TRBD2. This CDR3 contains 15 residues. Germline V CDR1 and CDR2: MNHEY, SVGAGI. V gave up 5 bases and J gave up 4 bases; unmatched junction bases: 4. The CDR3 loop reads CASSVRLAGGYEQYF. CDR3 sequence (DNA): TGTGCCAGCAGTGTAAGACTAGCGGGAGGGTACGAGCAGTACTTC.